This TCR beta chain was captured by sequencing in a study of T cell repertoires in cytomegalovirus infection. Overall study context: Both recently identified HLA-C-restricted and well-studied HLA-B-restricted CMV epitopes were used in the study. TCR beta signatures that were public indicated CMV infection and matching HLA type.

Study findings and constraints: Cumulative frequency of public TCR beta families picked out carriers of CMV plus the relevant HLA.

TCRdb reprocessed the reads with MiXCR, giving one entry per CDR3 protein. The repertoire holds some 130,000 distinct CDR3 sequences, with about 31% as singletons. The V and J ends lost 2 bases and 0 bases respectively, with 11 bases between them. There are 15 residues in the CDR3. Germline V gives CDR1 SGHRS, CDR2 YFSETQ. Points on this clonotype: Its antigen is unknown.

V is TRBV5-1 and J is TRBJ1-1; a weak D match, TRBD1 (6 bases). The material was CD8+ T cells from cultured PBMCs, obtained from culture after CMV antigen stimulation. This sequence originates from a human donor in good health (CMV status not recorded). Some clones in this sample may be carry-over from other donors' samples. In nucleotides, the CDR3 is TGCGCCAGCAGCTTAACTAGGGGGATGAACACTGAAGCTTTCTTT. Its protein product is CASSLTRGMNTEAFF. Full variable domain (remainder filled in from reference TRBV5-1 and TRBJ1-1): KAGVTQTPRYLIKTRGQQVTLSCSPISGHRSVSWYQQTPGQGLQFLFEYFSETQRNKGNFPGRFSGRQFSNSRSEMNVSTLELGDSALYLCASSLTRGMNTEAFFGQGTRLTVV.